Below, 24 T cell receptor beta chains from the same sample are listed, as sequenced in a study of human T cells and chemical hapten exposure. TCRdb passed the RACE reads through MiXCR, listing each CDR3 protein once. The sample consists of some 96,000 distinct CDR3 sequences, around 25% of them appearing once. The time point: patch test 3, about 24 weeks after DPC sensitization. Noted treatment: therapeutic diphenylcyclopropenone sensitization with weekly scalp DPC. Sequencing used whole blood, obtained in connection with sensitization to the hapten diphenylcyclopropenone (DPC). The source of these receptors is a man aged 40-50 years with alopecia areata. Some clones in this sample may be carry-over from other donors' samples.

This clonotype turned up a few times. The V call is TRBV6-5, the J call TRBJ2-5; D gene ambiguous. The CDR3 loop spans 14 amino acids. Germline V CDR1 and CDR2: MNHEY, SVGAGI. Trimming removed 0 bases from V and 5 bases from J, with 10 bases in between. CDR3 protein: CASSYSPSWETQYF. CDR3 sequence (DNA): TGTGCCAGCAGTTACTCGCCTAGTTGGGAGACCCAGTACTTC.

The rearrangement joins TRBV5-1 to TRBJ1-1; TRBD1 is a possible D gene (6 bases). The CDR3 totals 15 residues. Germline V lookup: CDR1 SGHRS, CDR2 YFSETQ. V was shortened by 2 bases and J by 4 bases, with 15 bases between the two germline ends. The CDR3 reads CASSFEGGGSTEAFF. CDR3 DNA: TGCGCCAGCAGCTTCGAGGGGGGTGGGAGCACTGAAGCTTTCTTT.

This clonotype was recorded a few times. CDR3 coding DNA: TGCAGTGCTAGAGATTTCAGGGGCAGCTACGAGCAGTACTTC. It codes for CSARDFRGSYEQYF. The chain joins TRBV20-1 to TRBJ2-7, with D maybe TRBD1 (6 bases). Germline V CDR1 and CDR2: DFQATT, SNEGSKA (reference sequence). The CDR3 is 14 residues long. V was clipped by 0 bases and J by 3 bases, with 12 bases between them.

This chain connects TRBV4-1 to TRBJ2-1, with D unresolved. This CDR3 comprises 16 residues. Germline lookup yields CDR1 MGHRA and CDR2 YSYEKL. Trimming took off 0 bases at V and 7 bases at J, with 16 bases between the two ends. CDR3 DNA: TGCGCCAGCAGCCAAGAAAGTAAGGCCTGGGGAAATGAGCAGTTCTTC. Protein: CASSQESKAWGNEQFF.

This sequence joins TRBV7-9 and TRBJ2-6; D remains ambiguous. Trimming removed 7 bases at V and 6 bases at J, with 16 bases between. This CDR3 has 15 amino acids. Germline CDR1 and CDR2: SEHNR and FQNEAQ (reference sequence). CDR3 DNA sequence: TGTGCCAGCACCGGCGGCCGCTTGGTGGCCAACGTCCTGACTTTC. Translating gives CASTGGRLVANVLTF.

V usage is TRBV9 and J usage is TRBJ2-3, with a tentative D call TRBD2 (6 bases). CDR1 and CDR2 (germline): SGDLS, YYNGEE. This CDR3 region has 16 residues. The V gene lost 2 bases and the J gene lost 1 base, with 14 bases spanning the gap. CDR3: CASSVSHSGGTDTQYF. The CDR3 DNA sequence: TGTGCCAGCAGCGTGTCACATTCGGGGGGCACAGATACGCAGTATTTT. Supplemented by reference TRBV9 and TRBJ2-3, the full variable domain reads DSGVTQTPKHLITATGQRVTLRCSPRSGDLSVYWYQQSLDQGLQFLIQYYNGEERAKGNILERFSAQQFPDLHSELNLSSLELGDSALYFCASSVSHSGGTDTQYFGPGTRLTVL.

This clonotype has just one count. This chain joins TRBV6-5 and TRBJ2-3; TRBD1 aligns across 10 bases. The CDR3 has 19 amino acids. The V gene's germline CDR1 is MNHEY and CDR2 SVGAGI. V shed 0 bases and J 3 bases; nucleotides not matched to a gene: 12. This chain's CDR3 is CASSYSYIGGQGLTDTQYF. The CDR3 region has the DNA TGTGCCAGCAGTTACTCTTATATAGGGGGACAGGGGTTAACAGATACGCAGTATTTT.

This clonotype came up a few times. The V gene is TRBV28, the J gene TRBJ2-1; D not resolved. The ends were cut back, 6 bases at V and 6 bases at J, with 9 bases in the middle. CDR1 is MDHEN, CDR2 SYDVKM, per germline. The CDR3 runs to 12 residues. The CDR3 sequence: CASSRTSNEQFF. The CDR3 bases are TGTGCCAGCAGCAGGACCAGCAATGAGCAGTTCTTC.

Only a few counts were recorded for this clonotype. This rearrangement joins TRBV5-1 to TRBJ2-7; no firm D call. Germline-derived CDR1 and CDR2 are SGHRS and YFSETQ. The CDR3 extends over 14 amino acids. With 5 bases removed from V and 0 bases from J, the gap between germline ends came to 12 bases. In DNA form, the CDR3 reads TGCGCCAGCAGGACCCAGGCAAGCTCCTACGAGCAGTACTTC. Protein sequence: CASRTQASSYEQYF.

This clonotype is medium-sized. J is TRBJ1-2 and V is TRBV5-1; 10 nucleotides line up with TRBD1. Germline CDR1 reads SGHRS; CDR2 reads YFSETQ. J gave up 5 bases and V 1 base, and 11 bases lay outside the gene matches. The CDR3 runs 17 residues. The CDR3 bases are TGCGCCAGCAGCTTGACCTCTGACAGGGGGCTGATGTATGGCTACACCTTC. This sequence encodes CASSLTSDRGLMYGYTF.

The chain uses TRBV7-9 and TRBJ2-1; a weak D match, TRBD2 (7 bases). This CDR3 contains 18 residues. Germline loops: CDR1 SEHNR, CDR2 FQNEAQ (reference sequence). V lost 3 bases, J lost 7 bases, and 25 bases lay in between. CDR3 coding DNA: TGTGCCAGCAGCTTCGTTCCGGCTACGGCAGGGAGGGGGAATGAGCAGTTCTTC. Its protein product is CASSFVPATAGRGNEQFF.

The J gene is TRBJ2-3, the V gene TRBV18; 7 bases are shared with TRBD2. The V segment lost 0 bases and the J segment 5 bases; nucleotides outside the gene matches: 8. This CDR3 region has 16 residues. The germline gives CDR1 KGHSH, CDR2 LQKENI. The CDR3 DNA sequence: TGTGCCAGCTCACCACCGAGTACTAGCGAGAGAGATACGCAGTATTTT. This sequence encodes CASSPPSTSERDTQYF.

The rearrangement links TRBV7-7 to TRBJ2-5, with a possible D match to TRBD1 (6 bases). Per germline, CDR1 SSHAT and CDR2 FNYEAQ (reference sequence). This CDR3 is built from 14 residues. V was pared by 6 bases and J by 5 bases, with 16 bases between. The DNA of the CDR3 is TGTGCCAGCAGTTTGGACAGTCCGTTGGAGACCCAGTACTTC. Translating it yields CASSLDSPLETQYF.

CDR3 in amino acids: CASSSNPRETQYF. As DNA, the CDR3 is TGTGCCAGCAGCTCCAATCCTCGAGAGACCCAGTACTTC. The chain is built from TRBV5-4 and TRBJ2-5; D not certain. V was pared by 3 bases and J by 4 bases, with 10 bases between. The CDR3 has 13 residues. Germline V gene sequence: CDR1 SGHNT, CDR2 YYREEE (reference sequence).

The chain recombines TRBV9 with TRBJ2-3, with 10 bases aligning to TRBD2. Per germline, CDR1 SGDLS and CDR2 YYNGEE. The CDR3 has 17 residues. V shed 3 bases, J shed 5 bases, and the junction held 12 bases outside the gene matches. CDR3 DNA sequence: TGTGCCAGCAGCGCCGGTAGCGGGAGGATGGTGGGAGATACGCAGTATTTT. This sequence encodes CASSAGSGRMVGDTQYF.

The rearrangement joins TRBV11-1 to TRBJ2-2; D not certain. The CDR3 covers 14 residues. CDR1 and CDR2 (germline): SGHAT, FQDESV (reference sequence). Deletions cut 6 bases from V and 4 bases from J, with 12 bases between. CDR3 in DNA: TGTGCCAGCAGTTCGATATCGGTCACCGGGGAGCTGTTTTTT. It is translated as CASSSISVTGELFF.

The chain recombines TRBV20-1 with TRBJ2-3; tentative D call: TRBD2 (6 bases). Between the trimmed V and J ends, which lost 5 bases and 2 bases, there was a span of 14 bases. Per the germline V gene, CDR1 is DFQATT and CDR2 is SNEGSKA (reference sequence). The length of the CDR3 is 14 residues. The chain's CDR3 is CSAGDSGVTDTQYF. Written as DNA, the CDR3 is TGCAGTGCTGGGGACTCGGGCGTCACAGATACGCAGTATTTT.

This clonotype turned up a few times. The V gene is TRBV7-9, the J gene TRBJ1-4; tentatively, D is TRBD1 (5 bases). The germline V and J ends were trimmed by 0 bases and 7 bases, with 9 bases remaining between them. The CDR3 runs 14 residues. The germline gives CDR1 SEHNR, CDR2 FQNEAQ (reference sequence). This chain's CDR3 is CASSLAPGREKLFF. In DNA form, the CDR3 reads TGTGCCAGCAGCTTAGCCCCAGGGCGTGAAAAACTGTTTTTT. Using reference TRBV7-9 and TRBJ1-4 for the parts outside the CDR3, the full variable domain is DTGVSQNPRHKITKRGQNVTFRCDPISEHNRLYWYRQTLGQGPEFLTYFQNEAQLEKSRLLSDRFSAERPKGSFSTLEIQRTEQGDSAMYLCASSLAPGREKLFFGSGTQLSVL.

V and J are TRBV7-2 and TRBJ2-3; weak D call: TRBD1 (6 bases). Looked up from germline, CDR1 is SGHTA and CDR2 is FQGNSA. The V and J ends lost 2 bases and 0 bases respectively, with 9 bases between them. This CDR3 is 15 amino acids long. As DNA, the CDR3 is TGTGCCAGCAGCTTACAGACAGGTAGCACAGATACGCAGTATTTT. It is translated as CASSLQTGSTDTQYF.

This chain uses TRBV4-1 with TRBJ1-1; no firm D call. There are 12 residues in the CDR3. Germline V CDR1 and CDR2: MGHRA, YSYEKL. V was pared by 2 bases and J by 5 bases, with 6 bases between. The CDR3 loop reads CASSQTVTEAFF. CDR3 sequence (DNA): TGCGCCAGCAGCCAAACAGTTACTGAAGCTTTCTTT.

This clonotype has a handful of counts. The chain is built from TRBV12-3 or TRBV12-4 and TRBJ2-5; D may match TRBD1 or TRBD2 (5 bases each). The CDR3 is 15 amino acids. V was cut by 3 bases and J by 7 bases, with 18 bases left in between. CDR3 loop: CASSFGAQGRGTQYF. The CDR3 region has the DNA TGTGCCAGCAGTTTCGGGGCCCAGGGTCGAGGGACCCAGTACTTC.

This clonotype was counted between two and nine times. The V gene is TRBV27, the J gene TRBJ1-3; unclear D gene. This CDR3 comprises 15 residues. Trimming removed 2 bases from V and 0 bases from J, with 8 bases in between. The germline V gene has CDR1 MNHEY and CDR2 SMNVEV (reference sequence). Written as DNA, the CDR3 is TGTGCCAGCAGTTTAGACTGGAGCTCTGGAAACACCATATATTTT. It yields the protein CASSLDWSSGNTIYF.

The rearrangement links TRBV6-2 or TRBV6-3 to TRBJ2-7; D is perhaps TRBD1 (5 bases). This CDR3 region has 13 residues. The germline V gene has CDR1 MNHEY and CDR2 SVGEGT. V lost 2 bases and J lost 7, with 12 bases in between. The CDR3 DNA sequence: TGTGCCAGCAGTTACGGCGATCCAGGGGAGCAGTACTTC. Amino acid sequence: CASSYGDPGEQYF.

This clonotype was seen just once. The chain is built from TRBV4-3 and TRBJ1-4; D not certain. This CDR3 has 16 amino acids. V shed 6 bases and J shed 0 bases, with 14 bases lying between them. Germline loops: CDR1 LGHNA, CDR2 YSLEER. DNA of the CDR3: TGCGCCAGCAGTCCAAGTGGGCATCCAACTAATGAAAAACTGTTTTTT. Translating it yields CASSPSGHPTNEKLFF.